This is a list of T cell receptor beta chains from one sample in a study of response to subunit inactivated influenza vaccine. One entry per CDR3 protein, called by TCRdb with MiXCR from the RT-PCR reads. The profile shows around 320,000 distinct CDR3 sequences, 22% of them singletons. Here the sequenced sample was PBMCs from blood, taken about 20 months after vaccination. The source of these receptors is a man between 50 and 70 years old who received an inactivated influenza vaccine. Each CDR3 is given with its conserved first and last residue. D genes are given only for firm matches. Rows may omit the clone size; those that give it use once, few, many or a size class.

TRBJ1-1 | . | TRBV15 | few | CATSRTRKENTEAFF | TGTGCCACCAGCAGAACCAGAAAAGAGAACACTGAAGCTTTCTTT
TRBJ2-7 | . | TRBV7-2 | few | CASSLYKGYEQYF | TGTGCCAGCAGCTTATATAAAGGTTACGAGCAGTACTTC
TRBJ2-3 | . | TRBV27 | . | CASSLKSTDTQYF | TGTGCCAGCAGTTTAAAGAGCACAGATACGCAGTATTTT
TRBJ2-2 | TRBD2 | TRBV12-3/TRBV12-4 | few | CASSCGLAGSSDTGELFF | TGTGCCAGCAGTTGTGGGCTAGCGGGATCGTCAGACACCGGGGAGCTGTTTTTT
TRBJ1-2 | . | TRBV7-2 | . | CASSSSRGAGGYTF | TGTGCCAGCAGCTCAAGTAGGGGGGCAGGTGGCTACACCTTC
TRBJ1-1 | . | TRBV12-3/TRBV12-4 | few | CASSFWTAHTEAFF | TGTGCCAGCAGTTTTTGGACAGCTCACACTGAAGCTTTCTTT
TRBJ1-2 | . | TRBV7-9 | few | CASSLEYPSYTF | TGTGCCAGCAGCTTAGAATATCCCAGCTACACCTTC
TRBJ1-6 | . | TRBV7-3 | many | CASSLIFNSPLHF | TGTGCCAGCAGCTTAATTTTCAATTCACCCCTCCACTTT
TRBJ2-5 | . | TRBV25-1 | . | CASSESWVSEETQYF | TGTGCCAGCAGTGAATCGTGGGTTAGCGAAGAGACCCAGTACTTC
TRBJ2-2 | TRBD1 | TRBV10-2 | few | CASRTGGAAGELFF | TGCGCCAGCAGGACAGGGGGCGCGGCTGGGGAGCTGTTTTTT
TRBJ1-5 | TRBD1 | TRBV12-3/TRBV12-4 | many | CASSRQGRESNQPQHF | TGTGCCAGCAGTCGACAGGGGAGAGAGAGCAATCAGCCCCAGCATTTT
TRBJ1-1 | TRBD1 | TRBV12-3/TRBV12-4 | many | CASSLYRGVNTEAFF | TGTGCCAGCAGTTTGTACAGGGGGGTGAACACTGAAGCTTTCTTT
TRBJ2-6 | TRBD2 | TRBV12-3/TRBV12-4 | . | CATGPGLGGANVLTF | TGTGCCACCGGGCCCGGACTAGGTGGGGCCAACGTCCTGACTTTC
TRBJ1-1 | . | TRBV5-1 | . | CASSLESGAVTEAFF | TGCGCCAGCAGCTTGGAATCAGGGGCGGTCACTGAAGCTTTCTTT
TRBJ2-7 | TRBD1 | TRBV20-1 | . | CSARLPSGTGGWYEQYF | TGCAGTGCTAGACTACCTTCCGGGACAGGGGGCTGGTACGAGCAGTACTTC
TRBJ2-4 | . | TRBV7-9 | . | CAAAGKNVPKNIQYF | TGTGCCGCCGCCGGGAAGAATGTACCCAAAAACATTCAGTACTTC
TRBJ1-2 | . | TRBV29-1 | . | CSGGRELNGYTF | TGCAGCGGGGGGAGGGAGTTGAATGGCTACACCTTC
TRBJ1-6 | . | TRBV7-2 | . | CASSLGEGRLNSPLHF | TGTGCCAGCAGCTTAGGGGAGGGGAGGCTAAATTCACCCCTCCACTTT
TRBJ2-3 | TRBD2 | TRBV5-1 | few | CASSKLAGAPDTQYF | TGCGCCAGCTCCAAACTAGCGGGAGCTCCAGATACGCAGTATTTT
TRBJ1-6 | . | TRBV10-2 | few | CASSPDQNSPLHF | TGCGCCAGCAGTCCGGACCAAAATTCACCCCTCCACTTT
TRBJ2-4 | TRBD1 | TRBV4-2 | . | CASSQDGRGLISAKNIQYF | TGTGCCAGCAGCCAAGATGGCAGGGGGCTAATTTCAGCCAAAAACATTCAGTACTTC
TRBJ1-1 | . | TRBV12-3/TRBV12-4 | . | CASSLIAAGTEAFF | TGTGCCAGCAGTTTAATAGCGGCCGGCACTGAAGCTTTCTTT
TRBJ1-1 | . | TRBV29-1 | few | CSVGPDRRNTEAFF | TGCAGCGTTGGCCCTGACCGCAGGAACACTGAAGCTTTCTTT
TRBJ2-1 | TRBD2 | TRBV6-5 | . | CASSYSASGSLGQFF | TGTGCCAGCAGTTACTCGGCTAGCGGGAGTTTGGGGCAGTTCTTC
TRBJ2-3 | . | TRBV5-1 | few | CASSLVRPSTDTQYF | TGCGCCAGCAGCTTGGTCCGGCCAAGCACAGATACGCAGTATTTT
TRBJ1-1 | . | TRBV12-3/TRBV12-4 | few | CASSPPQGRNTEAFF | TGTGCCAGCAGTCCACCACAGGGTCGGAACACTGAAGCTTTCTTT
TRBJ2-5 | . | TRBV6-1 | . | CASSEDARAQETQYF | TGTGCCAGCAGTGAAGATGCTAGGGCCCAAGAGACCCAGTACTTC
TRBJ1-3 | . | TRBV5-1 | few | CASSAPGSENTIYF | TGCGCCAGCAGTGCCCCAGGTAGCGAAAACACCATATATTTT
TRBJ2-1 | . | TRBV10-3 | . | CAISEIDRNSYNEQFF | TGTGCCATCAGTGAGATCGACAGAAACTCCTACAATGAGCAGTTCTTC
TRBJ2-3 | TRBD2 | TRBV5-1 | few | CASSLDRGDTDTQYF | TGCGCCAGCAGCCTGGATCGGGGGGACACAGATACGCAGTATTTT
TRBJ2-7 | . | TRBV5-1 | . | CASSFQGGGYEQYF | TGCGCCAGCAGCTTCCAGGGGGGGGGTTACGAGCAGTACTTC
TRBJ1-4 | . | TRBV4-3 | . | CASSQGLAGSGEKLFF | TGCGCCAGCAGCCAAGGCCTAGCAGGGAGTGGCGAAAAACTGTTTTTT
TRBJ2-7 | . | TRBV10-3 | . | CAISGSRAGATYEQYF | TGTGCCATCAGTGGTAGCCGGGCAGGGGCTACCTACGAGCAGTACTTC
TRBJ1-5 | . | TRBV4-3 | . | CASSQDSGEPPQHF | TGCGCCAGCAGCCAAGATAGTGGGGAACCGCCCCAGCATTTT
TRBJ1-1 | . | TRBV4-3 | few | CASSQDSRGGSGLEAFF | TGCGCCAGCAGCCAAGATTCCCGGGGAGGTTCGGGACTTGAAGCTTTCTTT
TRBJ1-6 | . | TRBV5-6 | few | CASSLLGMGSPLHF | TGTGCCAGCAGCTTACTGGGAATGGGTTCACCCCTCCACTTT
TRBJ1-5 | . | TRBV20-1 | few | CSGEGNSNQPQHF | TGCAGTGGTGAGGGTAATAGCAATCAGCCCCAGCATTTT
TRBJ1-2 | . | TRBV20-1 | many | CSAGDIYLYGYTF | TGCAGTGCGGGAGACATCTACCTTTATGGCTACACCTTC
TRBJ1-5 | . | TRBV6-1 | few | CASTYTPGFGQPQHF | TGTGCCAGCACCTACACGCCAGGGTTCGGGCAGCCCCAGCATTTT
TRBJ2-7 | . | TRBV12-3/TRBV12-4 | . | CASRISYEQYF | TGTGCCAGCAGGATCTCCTACGAGCAGTACTTC
TRBJ2-2 | TRBD2 | TRBV6-2/TRBV6-3 | once | CASSPGLAIGELFF | TGTGCCAGCAGTCCGGGACTAGCTATCGGGGAGCTGTTTTTT
TRBJ1-2 | . | TRBV14 | . | CASSQGPSTGRGYTF | TGTGCCAGCAGCCAAGGACCGTCGACAGGTCGGGGCTACACCTTC
TRBJ1-6 | . | TRBV9 | many | CASSPHRGSPLHF | TGTGCCAGCAGCCCCCATCGGGGTTCACCCCTCCACTTT
TRBJ2-1 | . | TRBV29-1 | . | CSVELHVWGSYNEQFF | TGCAGCGTTGAGCTTCATGTTTGGGGTTCCTACAATGAGCAGTTCTTC
TRBJ1-4 | . | TRBV11-2 | many | CASRRPGTNEKLFF | TGTGCCAGCAGAAGGCCGGGGACTAATGAAAAACTGTTTTTT
TRBJ1-2 | TRBD1 | TRBV7-2 | . | CASSLTTTGVNGYTF | TGTGCCAGCAGCTTAACAACAACAGGGGTTAATGGCTACACCTTC
TRBJ1-2 | . | TRBV10-3 | . | CAISSYSDNYGYTF | TGTGCCATCAGCTCCTACAGTGATAACTATGGCTACACCTTC
TRBJ1-4 | TRBD1 | TRBV27 | few | CASSPGGAANEKLFF | TGTGCCAGCAGTCCAGGGGGCGCAGCTAATGAAAAACTGTTTTTT
TRBJ1-5 | . | TRBV5-1 | many | CASSPSGDQPQHF | TGCGCCAGCAGCCCGTCTGGGGATCAGCCCCAGCATTTT
TRBJ1-5 | TRBD1 | TRBV20-1 | . | CSARGTGTSNQPQHF | TGCAGTGCTAGGGGGACAGGGACTAGCAATCAGCCCCAGCATTTT
TRBJ2-7 | . | TRBV4-3 | . | CASSQARGTRVEEQYF | TGCGCCAGCAGCCAAGCCCGCGGGACAAGAGTGGAGGAGCAGTACTTC
TRBJ2-2 | . | TRBV7-2 | few | CASSLAWRAHTGELFF | TGTGCCAGCAGCTTAGCTTGGAGGGCCCACACCGGGGAGCTGTTTTTT
TRBJ1-5 | . | TRBV20-1 | . | CSVPVLGNQPQHF | .
TRBJ1-1 | . | TRBV4-1 | few | CASSQDEGNTEAFF | TGCGCCAGCAGCCAAGATGAGGGGAACACTGAAGCTTTCTTT
TRBJ1-5 | TRBD1 | TRBV5-5 | . | CASSLGTGPYQPQHF | TGTGCCAGCAGCCTAGGGACAGGGCCTTATCAGCCCCAGCATTTT
TRBJ1-2 | . | TRBV12-3/TRBV12-4 | . | CASSIGILGYTF | TGTGCCAGCAGCATTGGGATCCTTGGCTACACCTTC
TRBJ2-1 | TRBD2 | TRBV27 | . | CASSWGGGQFF | TGTGCCAGCAGTTGGGGGGGTGGGCAGTTCTTC
TRBJ2-4 | TRBD1 | TRBV20-1 | . | CSARAMDREDIQYF | TGCAGTGCTAGAGCCATGGACAGGGAGGACATTCAGTACTTC
TRBJ2-1 | TRBD2 | TRBV9 | . | CASSVTSAYNEQFF | TGTGCCAGCAGCGTCACTAGCGCCTACAATGAGCAGTTCTTC
TRBJ1-6 | . | TRBV5-4 | . | CASSLVSENNSPLHF | TGTGCCAGCAGCTTGGTGTCAGAAAATAATTCACCCCTCCACTTT